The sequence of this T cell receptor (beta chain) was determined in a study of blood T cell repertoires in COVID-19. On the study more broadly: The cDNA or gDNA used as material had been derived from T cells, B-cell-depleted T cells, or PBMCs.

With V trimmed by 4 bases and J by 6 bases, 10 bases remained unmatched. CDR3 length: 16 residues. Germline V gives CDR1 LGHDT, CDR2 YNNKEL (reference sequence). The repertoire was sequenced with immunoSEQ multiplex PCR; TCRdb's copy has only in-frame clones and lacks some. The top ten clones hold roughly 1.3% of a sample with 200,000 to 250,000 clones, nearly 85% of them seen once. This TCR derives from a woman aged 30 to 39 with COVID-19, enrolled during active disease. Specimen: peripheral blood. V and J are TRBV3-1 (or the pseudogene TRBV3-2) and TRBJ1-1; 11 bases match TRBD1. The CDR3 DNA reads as TGTGCCAGCAGCCGAGGGAGGGACAGGGGGTTTCCTGAAGCTTTCTTT. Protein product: CASSRGRDRGFPEAFF.